Included here is one T cell receptor beta chain sequence, with context. Its cognate antigen has yet to be identified. A read error may account for a junction end that differs from germline. These data come from a study of CD8+CD57+ T cells in acquired aplastic anemia (dated by TCRdb to 2017 to 2018). Notes on the research overall: On average, sorted CD4+ and CD8+ cells yielded approximately 3 ug of extracted DNA, with a range of about 0.17 to 27.4 ug. Mean read counts for healthy donor samples were 8.5 million to 10.8 million for CD4+ cells and 11 million to 14 million for CD8+ cells. Study-wide findings and limitations: Between patients and healthy controls, no significant difference in CD8+ Simpson's diversity was found (P=0.060). Although under 35 CD8+ CDR3 sequences were shared by patients and controls, these sequences appeared highly expressed in patients and within the immunodominant clones of patients.

CDR3 length: 16 amino acids, cysteine to phenylalanine. This entry keeps only the CDR3 DNA: 48 bases, framed from base 1. Reading the germline V gene gives CDR1 MGHRA and CDR2 YSYEKL. TCR beta VDJ combination and CDR3 sequence profiling used genomic DNA as the template. TCR repertoire sequencing was run on an Illumina HiSeq 2000. As for the authors' bioinformatics: TRBV/TRBJ rearrangement plots, CDR3 size and DJ length profiles, and Simpson's diversity index were used to assess repertoires. The most abundant DNA sequence in the deep sequencing data was defined as the immunodominant clone. CDR3 amino acid sequences were checked for sharing across subjects and were also compared against the VDJdb database and published repertoires. TCRdb reprocessed the public reads (quality trimming at Q25 with fastp, clone calling with MiXCR) and kept in-frame beta chains. Merged by CDR3 protein, the rows form single entries marked with the most common genes and DNA. The V and J calls reflect TCRdb's pipeline rather than the authors' work. For this sample there are some 240,000 distinct CDR3 sequences; 34% appear just once. Around 1.1% of the sample rests with the top ten.

In this study, sorted CD4+ and CD8+ T cells from the blood of healthy subjects and of severe aplastic anemia patients had their TCR repertoires deep-sequenced. Ficoll-Paque density gradient centrifugation was used to isolate peripheral blood mononuclear cells. CD4+ and CD8+ T cells were sorted by FACS or magnetic beads before DNA extraction. This sequence was found in a human donor in good health, serving as a control. Sequences were obtained from sorted CD4+, CD8+, or CD8+CD57+ T cells (not recorded which) from PBMCs. Rearrangement joined TRBV4-1 to TRBJ1-5; TRBD1 might be the D gene, on 5 matching bases. The nucleotide sequence is given as TGCGTCAGCAGCCAAGGGACCTCAACGGGCAATCAGCCCCAGCATTTT. The translation is CVSSQGTSTGNQPQHF.